This is a list of T cell receptor beta chains from one sample in a study of long-term antiretroviral therapy in people with HIV. Produced via immunoSEQ multiplex PCR; TCRdb's table is partial and in-frame only. The table includes 20,000 to 30,000 clones, approximately 82% detected once. Sequenced here: unsorted PBMCs, sampled 3 years after starting antiretroviral therapy. These receptors came from a man aged 18 to 35 with HIV. Both conserved end residues are part of each CDR3. The order of the fields is clone size, V gene, CDR3 length, CDR3 protein. The size of a clone is reported for some rows only, either as once, few or many, or as a class for expanded clones.

. | TRBV6-6 | 15 | CASSYGGAGGNEQYF
. | TRBV5-4 | 15 | CASSLLSGGANEQFF
. | TRBV30 | 12 | CAWIGGSETQYF
. | TRBV2 | 12 | CASREVGDTQYF
. | TRBV5-8 | 15 | CASSMGDRAYNEQFF
. | TRBV6-1 | 16 | CASSEWKGTLSGELFF
. | TRBV11-3 | 16 | CASSPQTSGGRDTQYF
. | TRBV7-9 | 16 | CASSLSGTGGQETQYF
. | TRBV28 | 14 | CASSATGANSPLHF
. | TRBV19 | 13 | CASSTLDRGEAFF
. | TRBV2 | 18 | CASSASRQVGSRTGGYTF
. | TRBV7-9 | 19 | CASSLVAGLAGGSQETQYF
. | TRBV5-5 | 13 | CASSLDANTEAFF
. | TRBV4-2 | 15 | CASSQDPTFTDTQYF
once | TRBV7-8 | 13 | CASSEDYNSPLHF
. | TRBV7-2 | 15 | CASSLGTGHTDTQYF
. | TRBV29-1 | 14 | CSVDGGGLTGELFF
. | TRBV4-1 | 14 | CASSQDLGYSPLHF
. | TRBV2 | 14 | CASSEVFWDSPLHF
. | TRBV4-1 | 16 | CASSTLRTEITDTQYF
. | TRBV7-9 | 16 | CASSPPTGEGNSPLHF
. | TRBV9 | 15 | CASSGRGTGANVLTF
few | TRBV6-1 | 15 | CASSEVGTWGYGYTF
. | TRBV6-1 | 13 | CASSALGEGELFF
. | TRBV19 | 16 | CASRPSTGNRGWELFF